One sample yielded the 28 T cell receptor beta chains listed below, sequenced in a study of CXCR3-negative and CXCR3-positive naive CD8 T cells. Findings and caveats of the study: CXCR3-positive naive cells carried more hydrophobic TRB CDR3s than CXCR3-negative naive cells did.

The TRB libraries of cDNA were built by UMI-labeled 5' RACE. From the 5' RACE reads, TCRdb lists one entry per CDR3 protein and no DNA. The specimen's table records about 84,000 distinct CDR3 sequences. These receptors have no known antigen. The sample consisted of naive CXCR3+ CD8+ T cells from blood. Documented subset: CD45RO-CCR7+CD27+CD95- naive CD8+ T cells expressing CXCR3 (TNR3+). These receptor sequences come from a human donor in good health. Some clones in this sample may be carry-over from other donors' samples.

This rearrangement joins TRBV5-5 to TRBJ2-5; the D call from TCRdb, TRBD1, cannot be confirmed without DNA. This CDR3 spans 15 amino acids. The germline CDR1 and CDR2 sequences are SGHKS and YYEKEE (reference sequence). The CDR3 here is CASSRGQGMGETQYF.

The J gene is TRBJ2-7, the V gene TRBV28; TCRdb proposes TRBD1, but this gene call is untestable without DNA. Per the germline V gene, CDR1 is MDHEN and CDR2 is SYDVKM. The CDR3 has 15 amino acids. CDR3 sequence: CASILFQDRTYEQYF.

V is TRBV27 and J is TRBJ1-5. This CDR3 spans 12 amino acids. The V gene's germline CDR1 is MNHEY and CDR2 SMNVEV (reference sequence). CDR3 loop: CASSIAGEPQHF.

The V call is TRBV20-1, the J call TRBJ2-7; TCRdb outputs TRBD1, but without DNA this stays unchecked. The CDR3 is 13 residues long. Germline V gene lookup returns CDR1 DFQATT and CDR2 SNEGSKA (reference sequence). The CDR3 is CSARTGTTYEQYF.

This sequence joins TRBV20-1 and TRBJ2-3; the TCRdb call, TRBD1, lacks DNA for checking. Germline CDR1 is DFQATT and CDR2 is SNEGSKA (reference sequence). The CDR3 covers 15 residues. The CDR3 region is CSAKLGWGVTDTQYF.

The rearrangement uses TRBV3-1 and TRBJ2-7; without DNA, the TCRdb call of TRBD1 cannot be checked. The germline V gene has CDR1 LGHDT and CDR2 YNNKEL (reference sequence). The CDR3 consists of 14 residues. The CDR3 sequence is CASSLQVPIYEQYF.

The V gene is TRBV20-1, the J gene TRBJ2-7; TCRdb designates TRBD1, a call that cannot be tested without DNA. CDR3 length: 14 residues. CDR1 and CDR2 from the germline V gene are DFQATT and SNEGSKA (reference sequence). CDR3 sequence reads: CSARDQGGLYEQYF.

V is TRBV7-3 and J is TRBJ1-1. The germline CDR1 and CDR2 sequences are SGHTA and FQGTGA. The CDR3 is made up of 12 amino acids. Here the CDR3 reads CASSLGFAEAFF.

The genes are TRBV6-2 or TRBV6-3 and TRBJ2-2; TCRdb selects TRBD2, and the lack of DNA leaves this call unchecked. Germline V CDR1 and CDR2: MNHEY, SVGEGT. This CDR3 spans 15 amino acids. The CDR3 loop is CASSPDRDLTGELFF.

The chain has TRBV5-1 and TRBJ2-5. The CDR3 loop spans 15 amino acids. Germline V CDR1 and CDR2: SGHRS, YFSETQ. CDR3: CASSLIPRIQETQYF.

CDR3 in amino acids: CASSLGAGDGYTF. This rearrangement joins TRBV5-1 to TRBJ1-2. The CDR3 is 13 amino acids. Germline V gene lookup returns CDR1 SGHRS and CDR2 YFSETQ.

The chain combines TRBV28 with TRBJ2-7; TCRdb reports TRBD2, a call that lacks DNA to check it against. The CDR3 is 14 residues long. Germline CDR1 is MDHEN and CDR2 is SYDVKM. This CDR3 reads CASMRKGRGYEQYF.

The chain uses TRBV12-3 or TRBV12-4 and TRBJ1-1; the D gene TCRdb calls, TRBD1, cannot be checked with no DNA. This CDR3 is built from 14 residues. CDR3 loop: CASSSGQGDTEAFF.

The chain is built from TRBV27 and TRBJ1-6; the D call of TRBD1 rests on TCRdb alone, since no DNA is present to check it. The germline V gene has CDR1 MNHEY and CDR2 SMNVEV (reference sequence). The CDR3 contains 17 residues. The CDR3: CASSLGAFSSYNSPLHF.

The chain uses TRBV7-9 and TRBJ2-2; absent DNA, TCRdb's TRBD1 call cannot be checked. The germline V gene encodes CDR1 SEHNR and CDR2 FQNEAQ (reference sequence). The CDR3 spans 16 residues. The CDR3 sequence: CASSPVGTPNTGELFF.

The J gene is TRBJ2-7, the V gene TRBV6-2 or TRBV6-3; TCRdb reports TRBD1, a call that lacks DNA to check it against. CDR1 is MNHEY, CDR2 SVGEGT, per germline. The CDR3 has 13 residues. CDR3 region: CASTRDIPYEQYF.

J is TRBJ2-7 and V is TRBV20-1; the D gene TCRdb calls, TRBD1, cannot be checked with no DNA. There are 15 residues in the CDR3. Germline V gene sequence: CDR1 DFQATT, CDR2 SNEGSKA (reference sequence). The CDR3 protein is CSARQMAGQGYEQYF.

The CDR3: CSVELEWSTDTQYF. The chain joins TRBV29-1 to TRBJ2-3. CDR3 length: 14 residues. Germline-derived CDR1 and CDR2 are SQVTM and ANQGSEA.

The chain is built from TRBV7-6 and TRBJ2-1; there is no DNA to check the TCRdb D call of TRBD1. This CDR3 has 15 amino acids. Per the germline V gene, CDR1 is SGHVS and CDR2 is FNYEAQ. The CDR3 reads CASSLIREAYNEQFF.

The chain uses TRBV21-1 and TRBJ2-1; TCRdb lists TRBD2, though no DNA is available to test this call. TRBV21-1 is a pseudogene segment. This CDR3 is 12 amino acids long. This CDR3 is CASSSGLVAAFF.

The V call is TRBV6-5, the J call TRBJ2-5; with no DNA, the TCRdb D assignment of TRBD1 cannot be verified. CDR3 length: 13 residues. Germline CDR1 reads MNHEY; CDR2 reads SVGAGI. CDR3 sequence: CASSPMGGETQYF.

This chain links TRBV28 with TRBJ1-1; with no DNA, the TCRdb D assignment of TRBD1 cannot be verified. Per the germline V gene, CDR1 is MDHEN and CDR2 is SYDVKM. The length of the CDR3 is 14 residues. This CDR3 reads CASSFGAGHTEAFF.

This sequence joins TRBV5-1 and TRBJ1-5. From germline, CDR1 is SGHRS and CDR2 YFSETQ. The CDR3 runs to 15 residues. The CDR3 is CASSLDWGSNQPQHF.

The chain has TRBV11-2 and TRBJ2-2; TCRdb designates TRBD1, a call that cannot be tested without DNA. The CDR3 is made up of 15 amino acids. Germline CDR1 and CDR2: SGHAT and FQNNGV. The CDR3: CASSSWDRAAGELFF.

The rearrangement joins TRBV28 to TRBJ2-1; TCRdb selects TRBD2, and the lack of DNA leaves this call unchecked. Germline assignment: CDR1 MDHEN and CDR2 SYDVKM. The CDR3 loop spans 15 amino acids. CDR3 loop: CASSLEREGADEQFF.

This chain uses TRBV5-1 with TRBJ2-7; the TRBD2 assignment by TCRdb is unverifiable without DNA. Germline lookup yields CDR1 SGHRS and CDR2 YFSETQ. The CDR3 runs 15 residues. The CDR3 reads CASSLDNGLSYEQYF.

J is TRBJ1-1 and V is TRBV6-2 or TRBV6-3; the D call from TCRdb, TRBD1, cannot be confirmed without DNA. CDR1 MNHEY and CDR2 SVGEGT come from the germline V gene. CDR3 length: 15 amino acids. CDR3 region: CASSYSRETGSEAFF.

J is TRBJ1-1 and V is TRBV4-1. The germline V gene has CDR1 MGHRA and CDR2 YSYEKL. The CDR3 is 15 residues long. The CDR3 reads CASSQEGTGNTEAFF.